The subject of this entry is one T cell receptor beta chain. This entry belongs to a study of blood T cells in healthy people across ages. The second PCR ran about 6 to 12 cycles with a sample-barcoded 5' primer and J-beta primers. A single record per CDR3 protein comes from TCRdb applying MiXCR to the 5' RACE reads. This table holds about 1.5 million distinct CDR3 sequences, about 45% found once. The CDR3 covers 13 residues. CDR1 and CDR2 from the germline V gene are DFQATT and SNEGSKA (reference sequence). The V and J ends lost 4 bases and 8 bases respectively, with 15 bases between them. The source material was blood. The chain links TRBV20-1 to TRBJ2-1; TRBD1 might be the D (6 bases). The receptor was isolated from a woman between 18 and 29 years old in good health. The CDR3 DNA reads TGCAGTGCTACCCAGGGTGGGGGCTATGAGCAGTTCTTC. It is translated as CSATQGGGYEQFF.